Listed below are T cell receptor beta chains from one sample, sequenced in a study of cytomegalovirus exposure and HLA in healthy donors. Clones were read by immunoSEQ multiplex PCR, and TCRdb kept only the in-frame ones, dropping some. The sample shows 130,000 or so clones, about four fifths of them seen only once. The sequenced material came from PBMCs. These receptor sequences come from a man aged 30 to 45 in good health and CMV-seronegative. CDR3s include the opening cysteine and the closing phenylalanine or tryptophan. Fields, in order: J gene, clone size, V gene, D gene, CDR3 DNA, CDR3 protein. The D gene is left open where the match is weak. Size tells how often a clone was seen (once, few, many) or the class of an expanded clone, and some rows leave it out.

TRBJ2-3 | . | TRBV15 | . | TGTGCCACCAGCAGAGACCCAAGCGGCACAGATACGCAGTATTTT | CATSRDPSGTDTQYF
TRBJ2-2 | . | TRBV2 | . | TGTGCCAGCAGGGAGGGCGGGGAGCTGTTTTTT | CASREGGELFF
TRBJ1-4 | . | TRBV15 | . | TGTGCCACCAGCAGATTCGTCAGGGCAGCTAATGAAAAACTGTTTTTT | CATSRFVRAANEKLFF
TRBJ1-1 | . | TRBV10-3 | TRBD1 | TGTGCCATCAGACCTGGGACAGGAATGAACACTGAAGCTTTCTTT | CAIRPGTGMNTEAFF
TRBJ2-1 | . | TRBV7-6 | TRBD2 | TGTGCCAGCAGCCCCGGACTAGCGGGGTCCTCCTACAATGAGCAGTTCTTC | CASSPGLAGSSYNEQFF
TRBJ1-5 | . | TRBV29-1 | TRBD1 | TGCAGCGTCTCCGGGACAGGCACTTTAAGCAATCAGCCCCAGCATTTT | CSVSGTGTLSNQPQHF
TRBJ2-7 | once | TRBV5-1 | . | TGCGCCAGCAGCTCTCTGGAAGGAGGCGGGCGCGAGCAGTACTTC | CASSSLEGGGREQYF
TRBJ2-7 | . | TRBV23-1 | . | TGCGCCAGCAGTCGGTCATGGGGCAACTCCTACGAGCAGTACTTC | CASSRSWGNSYEQYF
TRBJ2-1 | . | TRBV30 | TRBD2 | TGTGCCTGGAAAAAAGCGGGAGGGTACAATGAGCAGTTCTTC | CAWKKAGGYNEQFF
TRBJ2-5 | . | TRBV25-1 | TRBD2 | TGTGCCAGCAGAGGGACTAGCGGGGCTGGGACCCAAGAGACCCAGTACTTC | CASRGTSGAGTQETQYF
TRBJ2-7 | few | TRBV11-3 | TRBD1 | TGTGCCAGCAGCTCCGGGACAGGGATTCCCTACGAGCAGTACTTC | CASSSGTGIPYEQYF
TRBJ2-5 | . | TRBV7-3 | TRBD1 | TGTGCCAGCAGCTTAAGCGGGACAGGGGGCGCGGAGACCCAGTACTTC | CASSLSGTGGAETQYF
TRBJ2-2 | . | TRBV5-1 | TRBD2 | TGCGCCAGCAGCCGGGACTACCGTACCGGGGAGCTGTTTTTT | CASSRDYRTGELFF
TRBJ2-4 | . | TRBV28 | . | TGTGCCAGCAGTTTTACGGGGGCCAAAAACATTCAGTACTTC | CASSFTGAKNIQYF
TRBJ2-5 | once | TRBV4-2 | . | TGTGCCAGCAGCCAAGGGCCTCAAGAGACCCAGTACTTC | CASSQGPQETQYF
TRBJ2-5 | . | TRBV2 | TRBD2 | TGTGCCAGCAGATGGGAGGGCCCCCAGTACTTC | CASRWEGPQYF
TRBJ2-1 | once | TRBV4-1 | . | TGCGCCAGCAGCCAGGGGGCATACAATGAGCAGTTCTTC | CASSQGAYNEQFF
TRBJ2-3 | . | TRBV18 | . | TGTGCCAGCTCACCTCGGCAGGATAGCACAGATACGCAGTATTTT | CASSPRQDSTDTQYF
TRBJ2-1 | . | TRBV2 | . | TGTGCCAGCAAAATTGAAGGGGCTTATGAGCAGTTCTTC | CASKIEGAYEQFF
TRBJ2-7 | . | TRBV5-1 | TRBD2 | TGCGCCAGCAGCTTGAACCTAGCGGGAGTCCACGAGCAGTACTTC | CASSLNLAGVHEQYF
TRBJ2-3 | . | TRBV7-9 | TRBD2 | TGTGCCAGCAGCTTATCAGCGGGGGCGTCGTTTTCGCAGTATTTT | CASSLSAGASFSQYF
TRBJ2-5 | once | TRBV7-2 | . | TGTGCCAGCAGCTTAGCGGCAGGGGTCAGAGAGACCCAGTACTTC | CASSLAAGVRETQYF
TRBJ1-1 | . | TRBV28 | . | TGTGCCAGCAACCTCCCGGGACAAGGGCGTTTGAACACTGAAGCTTTCTTT | CASNLPGQGRLNTEAFF
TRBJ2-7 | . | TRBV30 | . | TGTGCCTGGAGGCCTTTGTCAGGGGACGAGCAGTACTTC | CAWRPLSGDEQYF
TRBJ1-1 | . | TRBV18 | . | TGTGCCAGCTCACCCGGTCAAATGAACACTGAAGCTTTCTTT | CASSPGQMNTEAFF
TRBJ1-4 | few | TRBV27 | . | TGTGCCAGCGGTGAGCAGGGTAATGAAAAACTGTTTTTT | CASGEQGNEKLFF
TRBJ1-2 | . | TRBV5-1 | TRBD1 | TGCGCCAGCAGCCAGGGACAGGCCTTCTATGGCTACACCTTC | CASSQGQAFYGYTF
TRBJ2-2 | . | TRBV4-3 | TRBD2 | TGCGCCAGCAGCCAAGTGGCTAGCGGATTCGGCGACACCGGGGAGCTGTTTTTT | CASSQVASGFGDTGELFF
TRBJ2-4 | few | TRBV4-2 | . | TGTGCCAGCAGCCAAGCATGGAGGGCCGAAGCCAAAAACATTCAGTACTTC | CASSQAWRAEAKNIQYF
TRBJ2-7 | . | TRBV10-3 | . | TGTGCCATCAGTTTGGGCTACAGGGCCGAGCAGTACTTC | CAISLGYRAEQYF
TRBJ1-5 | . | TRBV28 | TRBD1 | TGTGCCAGCAGACCCTACCCATTTGGGACAGGGCTTCAGCCCCAGCATTTT | CASRPYPFGTGLQPQHF